The source of this T cell receptor beta chain is a study of CD8 T cells in ankylosing spondylitis (dated by TCRdb to about 2017). Describing the broader study: T cell receptor beta repertoires were profiled in healthy donors and ankylosing spondylitis patients so that disease-linked TCR variants could be found. The full study cohort comprised 20 to 30 ankylosing spondylitis patients and around 100 healthy donors. Samples of peripheral blood were taken, and for ankylosing spondylitis patients, synovial fluid was collected as well.

Counted from cysteine to phenylalanine, this CDR3 has 9 amino acids. Only the CDR3 region is kept as DNA, spanning 27 bases read in frame from base 1. The germline V gene supplies CDR1 SGHDN and CDR2 FVKESK. The run used an Illumina HiSeq 2500. Quantitative 5'-RACE with molecular barcodes was the method used to prepare the TCR beta libraries. The source study handled its data this way. Disease-linked TCR variants were identified with a new computational method built on a probabilistic model of VDJ rearrangement. TCRdb redid the processing of the public reads, applying fastp at Q25 and MiXCR, and retained in-frame beta chains. Rows merge per CDR3 protein into single entries with the most common DNA and genes. TCRdb's processing, not the authors' own work, is the source of the V and J calls. In all, the sample holds tens of thousands of distinct CDR3 sequences, and roughly 10% of those were seen once. The ten largest make up 30% to 35% of the sample.

What the study reported, not specific to this receptor: In peripheral blood, the disease-linked clones were found at relatively low frequencies and had a CD8+ phenotype. Blood from ankylosing spondylitis patients appeared to be characterized by a TCR beta motif made up of 8 or 9 highly homologous amino acid variants. Some of the motif variants had been reported before in the synovial fluid and blood of reactive arthritis patients, a finding that suggests common disease-initiation mechanisms. The disease-linked clones were reported to be significantly enriched in matched synovial fluid samples from ankylosing spondylitis patients.

Concerning this clonotype: The antigen it binds to is not known. Its ends do not fully match the called genes, so a read error is possible.

This receptor was taken from a male donor with ankylosing spondylitis. The specimen was blood, either unsorted or a sorted T cell fraction (not recorded which). This receptor chain uses TRBV14 and TRBJ1-6; the D gene remains uncertain. The nucleotides are TGTGCCAGCAGCCCCCGGGCCAACTTT. Translation gives CASSPRANF.